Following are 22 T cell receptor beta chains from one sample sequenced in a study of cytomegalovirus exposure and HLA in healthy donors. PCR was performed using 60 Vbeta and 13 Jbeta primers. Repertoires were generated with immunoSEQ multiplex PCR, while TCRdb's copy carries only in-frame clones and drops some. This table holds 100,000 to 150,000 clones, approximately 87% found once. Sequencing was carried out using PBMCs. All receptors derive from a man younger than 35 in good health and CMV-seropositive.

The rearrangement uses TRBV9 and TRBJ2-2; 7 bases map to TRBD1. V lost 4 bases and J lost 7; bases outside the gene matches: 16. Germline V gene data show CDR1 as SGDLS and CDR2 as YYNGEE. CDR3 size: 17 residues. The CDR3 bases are TGTGCCAGCAGCATCTACAGGGGTGGTCCCCGAGACGGGGAGCTGTTTTTT. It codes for CASSIYRGGPRDGELFF.

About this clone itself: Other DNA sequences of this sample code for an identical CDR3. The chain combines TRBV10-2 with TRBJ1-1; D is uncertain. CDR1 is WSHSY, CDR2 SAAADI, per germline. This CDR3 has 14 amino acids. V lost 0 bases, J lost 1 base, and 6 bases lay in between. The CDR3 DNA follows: TGCGCCAGCAGTGAGTCGTCAGGGAACACTGAAGCTTTCTTT. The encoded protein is CASSESSGNTEAFF.

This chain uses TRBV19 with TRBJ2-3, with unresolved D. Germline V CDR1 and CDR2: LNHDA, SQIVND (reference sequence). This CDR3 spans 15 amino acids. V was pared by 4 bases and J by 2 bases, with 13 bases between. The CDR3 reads CASSTPEYATDTQYF. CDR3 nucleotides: TGTGCCAGTAGTACTCCCGAGTACGCCACAGATACGCAGTATTTT.

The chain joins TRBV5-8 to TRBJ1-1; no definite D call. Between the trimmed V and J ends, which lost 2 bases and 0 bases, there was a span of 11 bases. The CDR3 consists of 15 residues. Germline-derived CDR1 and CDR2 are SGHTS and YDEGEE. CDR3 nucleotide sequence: TGTGCCAGCAGCTTACCGGGTTCCATGAACACTGAAGCTTTCTTT. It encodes CASSLPGSMNTEAFF.

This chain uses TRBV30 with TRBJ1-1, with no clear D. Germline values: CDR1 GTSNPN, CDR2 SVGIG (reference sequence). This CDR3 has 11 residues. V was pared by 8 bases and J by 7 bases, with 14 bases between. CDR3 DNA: TGTGCCAGAGACGTAGGAGGTGAAGCTTTCTTT. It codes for CARDVGGEAFF.

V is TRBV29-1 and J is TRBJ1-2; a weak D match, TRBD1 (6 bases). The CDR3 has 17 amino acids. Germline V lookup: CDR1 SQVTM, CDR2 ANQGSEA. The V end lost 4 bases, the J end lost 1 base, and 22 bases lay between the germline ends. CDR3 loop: CSVGPPTDRLDNYGYTF. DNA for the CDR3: TGCAGCGTTGGCCCCCCGACAGACAGGCTTGATAACTATGGCTACACCTTC.

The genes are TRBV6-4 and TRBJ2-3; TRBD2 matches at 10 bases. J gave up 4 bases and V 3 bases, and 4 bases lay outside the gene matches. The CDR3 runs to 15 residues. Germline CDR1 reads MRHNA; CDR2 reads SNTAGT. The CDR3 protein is CASSEGSGGADTQYF. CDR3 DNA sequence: TGTGCCAGCAGTGAAGGGAGCGGGGGGGCAGATACGCAGTATTTT.

Here the CDR3 DNA reads TGTGCCAGCAGCGTACAGGGTGGTGAGACCCAGTACTTC. Its protein is CASSVQGGETQYF. This sequence joins TRBV7-3 and TRBJ2-5; the D gene is possibly TRBD1 (6 bases). This CDR3 is 13 amino acids long. V lost 5 bases and J 5 bases, leaving 12 bases between the germline ends. Germline V gene data show CDR1 as SGHTA and CDR2 as FQGTGA.

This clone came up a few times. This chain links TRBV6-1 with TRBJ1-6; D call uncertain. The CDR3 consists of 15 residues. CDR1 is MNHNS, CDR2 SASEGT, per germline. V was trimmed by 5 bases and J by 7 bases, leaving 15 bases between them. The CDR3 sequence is CASSLSVGSNSPLHF. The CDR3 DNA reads TGTGCCAGCAGTTTGTCCGTGGGGAGCAATTCACCCCTCCACTTT.

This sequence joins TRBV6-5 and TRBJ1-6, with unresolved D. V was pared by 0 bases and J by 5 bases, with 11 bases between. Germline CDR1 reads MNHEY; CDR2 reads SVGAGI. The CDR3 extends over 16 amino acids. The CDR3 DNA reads TGTGCCAGCAGTTACTCGCCCAGGACTCATAATTCACCCCTCCACTTT. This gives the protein CASSYSPRTHNSPLHF.

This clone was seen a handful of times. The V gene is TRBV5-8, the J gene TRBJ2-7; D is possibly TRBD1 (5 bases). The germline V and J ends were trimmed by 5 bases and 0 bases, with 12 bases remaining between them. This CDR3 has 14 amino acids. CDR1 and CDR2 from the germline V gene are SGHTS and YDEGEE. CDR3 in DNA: TGTGCCAGCAGTAGACCAGGGATCTCCTACGAGCAGTACTTC. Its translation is CASSRPGISYEQYF.

The CDR3 loop is CASSPRQADSYEQYF. CDR3 coding DNA: TGTGCCAGCAGTCCGCGACAGGCCGACTCCTACGAGCAGTACTTC. The V call is TRBV6-6, the J call TRBJ2-7, with a weak D call TRBD1 (6 bases). From germline, CDR1 is MNHNY and CDR2 SVGAGI (reference sequence). Trimming shortened V by 5 bases and J by 0 bases, and 14 bases separated the two germline ends. CDR3 length: 15 residues.

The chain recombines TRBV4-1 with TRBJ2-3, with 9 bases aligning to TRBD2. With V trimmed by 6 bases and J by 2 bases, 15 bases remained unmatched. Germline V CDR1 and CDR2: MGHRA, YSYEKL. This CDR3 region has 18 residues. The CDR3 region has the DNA TGCGCCAGCAGTCTCCAGCGAGCGGGGGGCGGGACCACAGATACGCAGTATTTT. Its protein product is CASSLQRAGGGTTDTQYF.

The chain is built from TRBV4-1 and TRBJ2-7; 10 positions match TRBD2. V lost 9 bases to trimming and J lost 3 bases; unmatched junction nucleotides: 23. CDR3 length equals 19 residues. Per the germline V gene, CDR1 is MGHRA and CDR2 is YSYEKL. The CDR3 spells CASSPLGLAGAIRIYEQYF. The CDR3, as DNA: TGCGCCAGTTCCCCCCTGGGGCTAGCGGGGGCAATCCGGATCTACGAGCAGTACTTC.

CDR3 nucleotides: TGTGCCATCAGTGTAGCGGGGCTGGGGGAGACCCAGTACTTC. This gives the protein CAISVAGLGETQYF. The V gene is TRBV10-3, the J gene TRBJ2-5; 8 nucleotides line up with TRBD2. CDR1 and CDR2 (germline): ENHRY, SYGVKD. The CDR3 spans 14 residues. The trim removed 4 bases at V and 5 bases at J, leaving 6 bases unmatched.

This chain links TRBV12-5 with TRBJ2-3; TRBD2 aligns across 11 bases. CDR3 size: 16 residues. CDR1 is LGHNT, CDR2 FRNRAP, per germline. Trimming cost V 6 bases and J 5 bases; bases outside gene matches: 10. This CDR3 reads CASGPGLAVVGDTQYF. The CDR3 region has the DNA TGTGCTAGTGGCCCGGGACTAGCGGTAGTGGGAGATACGCAGTATTTT. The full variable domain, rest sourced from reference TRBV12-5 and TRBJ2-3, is DARVTQTPRHKVTEMGQEVTMRCQPILGHNTVFWYRQTMMQGLELLAYFRNRAPLDDSGMPKDRFSAEMPDATLATLKIQPSEPRDSAVYFCASGPGLAVVGDTQYFGPGTRLTVL.

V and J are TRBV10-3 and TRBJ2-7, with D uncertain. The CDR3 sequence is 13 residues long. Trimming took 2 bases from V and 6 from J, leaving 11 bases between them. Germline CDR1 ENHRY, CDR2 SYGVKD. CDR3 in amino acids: CAISEDEVGEQYF. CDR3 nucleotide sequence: TGTGCCATCAGTGAGGATGAGGTAGGCGAGCAGTACTTC.

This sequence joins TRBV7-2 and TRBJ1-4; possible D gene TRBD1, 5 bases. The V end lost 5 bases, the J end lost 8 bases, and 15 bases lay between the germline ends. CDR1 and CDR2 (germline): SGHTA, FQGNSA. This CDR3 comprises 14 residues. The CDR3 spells CASSTWGEEEKLFF. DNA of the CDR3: TGTGCCAGCAGCACTTGGGGGGAGGAGGAAAAACTGTTTTTT.

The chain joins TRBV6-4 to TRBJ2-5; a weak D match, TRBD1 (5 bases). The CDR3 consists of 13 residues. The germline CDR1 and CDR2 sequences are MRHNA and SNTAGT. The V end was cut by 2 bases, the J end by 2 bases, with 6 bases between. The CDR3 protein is CASSDDRQETQYF. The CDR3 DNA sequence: TGTGCCAGCAGTGACGACAGACAAGAGACCCAGTACTTC.

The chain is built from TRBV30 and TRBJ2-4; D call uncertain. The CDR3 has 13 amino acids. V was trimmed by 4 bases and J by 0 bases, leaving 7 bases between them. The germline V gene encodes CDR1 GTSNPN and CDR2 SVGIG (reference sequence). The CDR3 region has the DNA TGTGCCTGGAAATCACTAGCCAAAAACATTCAGTACTTC. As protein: CAWKSLAKNIQYF. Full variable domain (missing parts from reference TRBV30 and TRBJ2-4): SQTIHQWPATLVQPVGSPLSLECTVEGTSNPNLYWYRQAAGRGLQLLFYSVGIGQISSEVPQNLSASRPQDRQFILSSKKLLLSDSGFYLCAWKSLAKNIQYFGAGTRLSVL.

CDR3 nucleotide sequence: TGTGCCAGTAGTATAGGGAAGGGAGGCGCCTACGAGCAGTACTTC. The encoded protein is CASSIGKGGAYEQYF. The V gene is TRBV19, the J gene TRBJ2-7; a weak D match, TRBD2 (6 bases). The V end lost 1 base, the J end lost 2 bases, and 12 bases lay between the germline ends. The germline CDR1 and CDR2 sequences are LNHDA and SQIVND (reference sequence). This CDR3 has 15 amino acids.

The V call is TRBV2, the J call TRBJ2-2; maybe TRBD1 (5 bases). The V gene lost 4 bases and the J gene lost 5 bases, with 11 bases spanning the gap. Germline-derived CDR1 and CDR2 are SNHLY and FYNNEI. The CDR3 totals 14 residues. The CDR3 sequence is CASSGVGATGELFF. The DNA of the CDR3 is TGTGCCAGCAGTGGGGTTGGGGCAACCGGGGAGCTGTTTTTT.